This paragraph covers one T cell receptor beta chain sequence. Per the study methods: Amplifying reference gene primers gave estimates of nucleated cell counts. The method was immunoSEQ multiplex PCR; TCRdb's version includes in-frame clones alone and lacks a portion of them. The V and J calls and clone size are taken from that table; D and trimming were inferred from the DNA. The table lists approximately 80,000 clones, approximately 85% of them singletons. Germline CDR1 and CDR2: SGHTA and FQGNSA. V shed 2 bases, J shed 5 bases, and the junction held 5 bases outside the gene matches. The CDR3 consists of 15 residues. It was during active infection that Seattle patients were enrolled and then longitudinally followed. The sample comes from a study of blood T cell repertoires in COVID-19. Study at large: Donors in the United States, Italy and Spain gave samples during acute or convalescent COVID-19. PBMCs, B-cell-depleted T cells, or T cells were the source of the cDNA or gDNA that made up the material.

V and J are TRBV7-2 and TRBJ2-5; the match to TRBD2 covers 10 bases. The source material was peripheral blood. The clonotype originates from a woman older than 75 with COVID-19, enrolled during active disease. The chain's CDR3 is CASSLRPAGGETQYF. The CDR3 bases are TGTGCCAGCAGCTTACGACCAGCGGGGGGGGAGACCCAGTACTTC.